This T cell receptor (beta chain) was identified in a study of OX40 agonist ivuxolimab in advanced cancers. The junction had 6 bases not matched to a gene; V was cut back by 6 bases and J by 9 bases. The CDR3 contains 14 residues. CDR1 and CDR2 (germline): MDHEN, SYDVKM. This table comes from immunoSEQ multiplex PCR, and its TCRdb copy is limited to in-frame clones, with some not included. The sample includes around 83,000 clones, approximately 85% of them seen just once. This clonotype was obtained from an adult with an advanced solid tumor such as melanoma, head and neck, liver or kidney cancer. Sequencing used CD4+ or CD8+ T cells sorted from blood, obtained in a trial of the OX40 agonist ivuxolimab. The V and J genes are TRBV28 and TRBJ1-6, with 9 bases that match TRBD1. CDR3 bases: TGTGCCAGCAGAGGGGGGACAGGGACTTCACCCCTCCACTTT. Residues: CASRGGTGTSPLHF.